This T cell receptor (beta chain) was observed in a study of human T cells and chemical hapten exposure. Time point here: patch test 1, 2 weeks after DPC sensitization. Stated treatment: therapeutic diphenylcyclopropenone sensitization with weekly scalp DPC. This clonotype has a count of ten or more. Single cDNA molecules in the library carried unique molecular identifiers attached during preparation. Each CDR3 protein is one row after TCRdb ran MiXCR on the RACE reads. Of roughly 120,000 distinct CDR3 sequences in the sample, about an eighth were seen once. Germline CDR1 reads KGHSH; CDR2 reads LQKENI. The ends were cut back, 3 bases at V and 0 bases at J, with 15 bases in the middle. The CDR3 is made up of 17 amino acids.

The TCR comes from a woman between 50 and 59 years old with alopecia areata. Some clones in this sample may be carry-over from other donors' samples. This chain links TRBV18 with TRBJ2-4; perhaps D is TRBD1 or TRBD2 (5 bases each). The specimen was whole blood, collected in connection with sensitization to the hapten diphenylcyclopropenone (DPC). CDR3 in amino acids: CASSPGTERVAKNIQYF. CDR3 DNA: TGTGCCAGCTCACCGGGGACGGAACGAGTAGCCAAAAACATTCAGTACTTC.